This TCR beta chain was sequenced in a study of blood T cells in healthy people across ages. The study isolated at least 6.5 million PBMCs from each sample. The study, taken as a whole, reports: Diversity was higher, and naive CD4+ cells more numerous, in long-lived donors than in aged donors. CMV status of donors was unknown, possibly confounding expanded clonotype changes.

This clonotype was recorded many times. Antigen: not known. Then a second PCR, running roughly 7 to 11 cycles, was carried out with a sample-barcoded 5' primer and a J-beta primer mix. Individual samples furnished no less than 2.5 million CDR3-containing paired-end reads apiece. TCRdb itself ran the 5' RACE reads through MiXCR, one entry per CDR3 protein. The sample shows some 1.5 million distinct CDR3 sequences, approximately 28% of them seen only once. What was sequenced was blood. The source is a woman in her twenties or thirties in good health.

The CDR3 DNA reads TGCGCCAGCAGCTTGGGGGGACTGGTGGAGCAGTACTTC. Its translation is CASSLGGLVEQYF. This rearrangement joins TRBV5-1 to TRBJ2-7, with D perhaps TRBD2 (6 bases). Germline values: CDR1 SGHRS, CDR2 YFSETQ. V was trimmed by 0 bases and J by 7 bases, leaving 11 bases between them. The CDR3 length is 13 residues.